The source of this T cell receptor (beta chain) is a study of cytomegalovirus exposure and HLA in healthy donors (dated by TCRdb to 2015 to 2018). About the investigation overall: An earlier analysis of approximately 590 of the donors reported 250 to 300 Gb of sequence data and 117 million unique TCR beta sequences from about 200 million T cells. The genetic ancestry cluster associated with self-reported Caucasian donors included around four fifths of the 398 genotyped donors. Rather than drawing on any new phenotypic data, the later analysis identified candidate immune exposures from TCR beta sequences and the way those sequences occurred across donors. Along with the roughly 670-subject first cohort, a separate validation cohort of about 110 different subjects was used. Donor age, sex, ethnicity and CMV serostatus were compiled alongside the repertoire data. To study patterns of TCR occurrence, a later analysis re-analyzed previously published TCR beta repertoires from just over 650 donors and added high-resolution HLA genotyping. An early release that covered some 640 HLA-typed donors contained 250 to 350 gigabases of sequencing data and tens of millions of unique TCR sequences. Typing coverage differed by locus: A, B, C, DRB1 and DQB1 were typed in roughly 620-630 donors, DQA1 in about 500, DPA1 in 606, and DPB1 in roughly 450. Genome-wide SNP genotypes for about 55% of the 666 donors were used in a later genetic analysis, which treated that subset as a discovery cohort. An earlier analysis of approximately 580 of the donors used high-throughput TCR beta sequencing to judge whether each TCR beta V gene segment behaved as functional or pseudogenic. The study aimed to test whether signatures of past pathogen exposure could be identified by cataloging public T cell receptors. To predict cytomegalovirus infection status, the study combined high-throughput TCR immunosequencing, statistical association of individual TCRs with disease status, and machine learning. Both class I and class II loci were covered by HLA typing, at four-digit resolution. All discovery cohort repertoires had been generated on a single sequencing platform. About five DR-DQ haplotypes were handled as single units for association and clustering, since linkage in the cohort was strong. Using immunosequencing, the study profiled T cell repertoires from some 670 subjects and related those repertoires to cytomegalovirus serostatus. On average, roughly 200,000 unique TCR beta nucleotide sequences were sequenced per donor among some 420 genotyped donors of the cohort, with roughly 18% of those sequences being non-productive. Points the paper makes about the study in general: A further reported finding was that TCR beta sequences accurately predicted the HLA-A and HLA-B alleles for most subjects in the first cohort. In a later analysis, HLA-associated TCR beta chains showed more clonal expansion and lower generation probabilities than non-associated chains that were equally common. Because HLA typing was unavailable for some donors at each locus, only the typed subset was used in association tests. Most CMV-associated TCR beta chains appeared to be HLA-restricted in a later analysis, and the HLA associations seemed to be driven largely by CMV exposure. In this cohort, only TCR beta chains were sequenced, and detectable features were limited by the absence of alpha or paired-chain data. According to a later genetic analysis, donors in an Asian-associated ancestry cluster had fewer N-insertions in productive TCRs than the approximately 630-donor mean. Assigning TCR associations to individual alleles was difficult when HLA alleles, especially DR and DQ, strongly co-occurred. The classifier was reported to diagnose cytomegalovirus status with high specificity and sensitivity in both the original and validation cohorts. A group of highly shared sequence variants was considered likely to be a technical artifact of the sequencing pipeline. A later analysis associated about 17,000 TCR beta sequences with specific HLA alleles at a false discovery rate of 0.05. In a later analysis, the rate of TCR association differed among HLA loci, with DRB1 alleles having the most associated TCRs and HLA-C alleles having the fewest. The earlier analysis of 587 of the donors excluded roughly 17 rarely observed V segments, including chromosome 9 orphons, because counts were too low. The study listed 150 to 200 TCR beta chains as associated with cytomegalovirus. The only immune exposure information available for the cohort was CMV serostatus. Most TCR sequences were observed very rarely across donors, whereas some public TCRs were present in many individuals. In vitro tests confirmed that three of the cytomegalovirus-associated TCR beta chains recognize cytomegalovirus antigens. The presence/absence analyses assumed that sequencing depth was roughly uniform across donors, and that assumption may not be true. An association between a missense DCLRE1C variant and V-gene and J-gene trimming of TCR beta chains was found in a later genetic analysis and replicated in an independent cohort. It was suggested by the authors that the approach could potentially be generalized to other disease states and immunological phenotypes. According to a later analysis, parvovirus B19, influenza, CMV and Epstein-Barr virus appeared linked to several top co-occurrence clusters. Broadly in line with IMGT annotations, most TCR beta V segments showed up in productive rearrangements about 90% or about 30% of the time in an earlier analysis of some 590 of the donors. Linkage disequilibrium might explain the correlated functional status among segregating V segments, but an unknown experimental factor could not be ruled out.

As concerns this clone: This receptor's antigen is unknown. Base qualities are not at hand, and no much larger clone is one base apart.

The library was built by means of the immunoSEQ multiplex PCR assay. For the multiplex PCR, a mixture combining 60 forward primers for TCR Vbeta segments and 13 reverse primers for TCR Jbeta segments was used. The CDR3 region of rearranged TCR beta genes was amplified from genomic DNA with a multiplex PCR assay. The Illumina HiSeq System was used to sequence the amplified TCR beta libraries as 87-base-pair reads. The original pipeline was this. A later analysis tallied roughly 76 million unique TCR beta chains across the 666 repertoires, and some 12 million of those chains were shared by two or more donors. To remove PCR and sequencing errors, raw reads were error-corrected and collapsed into unique sequences using a nearest-neighbor algorithm that merged closely related sequences. To assign V, D and J gene segments, CDR3 sequences were aligned to IMGT reference sequences. For a sequence to be retained, at least a six-nucleotide match to both a V gene segment and a J gene segment was required. A rearrangement was called productive if the CDR3 had no stop codons and remained in frame with V and J, and every other rearrangement was called non-productive. Following IMGT convention, CDR3 was defined as the stretch from the second conserved V-encoded cysteine to the conserved J-encoded phenylalanine. Sequences without an unambiguous match to a single V gene segment were excluded from the earlier analysis of about 630 of the donors. An earlier analysis of roughly 590 of the donors called V segments functional above 56.7% productive rearrangements and segregating when the between-donor standard deviation exceeded 5%. A statistical classification framework was developed to diagnose cytomegalovirus status using the catalog of TCR beta chain sequences. V and J gene assignment, in a later analysis, came from comparing TCR nucleotide sequences with IMGT/GENE-DB human TR gene sequences. The TCRdist pipeline was used in a later analysis to assign CDR3 sequences and most-parsimonious VDJ recombination scenarios. In a later analysis, each TCR beta chain was defined by its CDR3 amino acid sequence together with its V-gene family, and reads lacking a unique V-gene family were excluded. As a way to deal with suspected cross-contamination and a sequencing artifact, a later analysis dropped 592 nucleotide sequences that were highly shared and had low generation probability. In a later analysis, a clonal expansion index was calculated for each public chain from normalized within-repertoire ranks of inferred template counts. In a later analysis, generation probabilities were computed using a VDJ recombination model fitted to out-of-frame rearrangements, and the results were checked against IGoR. In a later analysis, hypergeometric tests were used to score TCR-TCR, TCR-HLA and TCR-CMV co-occurrence, with a repertoire-size bias correction applied to TCR pairs. False discovery rates were estimated in a later analysis by permuting HLA or CMV assignments 20 times. In a later analysis, co-occurring TCRs were grouped using DBSCAN, with TCRdist sequence similarity added in when clustering inside HLA-allele-positive subsets. For co-occurrence clustering, repertoires with fewer than 30,000 or more than 120,000 public chains were excluded, along with about five repertoires with anomalous nucleotide sharing. TCRdb's version of the immuneACCESS table is confined to in-frame rearrangements and falls short of the full clone set. An unresolved V gene accounts for under half of the shortfall where checked; the remainder is of unknown origin. V and J calls and clone size are as listed in that table; D and trimming were resolved from the DNA. In all, the sample holds around 130,000 clones, and approximately 8.8% of those were seen once. The biggest ten clones account for around 5.5% of the sample.

In total, over 600 healthy bone marrow donors made up the cohort. At the time of sampling, every cohort member was nominally healthy, though immune exposures that went unrecorded were likely present. The donor was CMV seronegative and was included in the group of 352 seronegative cohort members. Every donor gave a peripheral blood sample, and the peripheral blood mononuclear cells from that sample were used for TCR beta sequencing. The Qiagen DNeasy Blood Extraction Kit was used to extract genomic DNA from the blood cell samples. The receptor was derived from a middle-aged man in good health and CMV-seronegative. Material: PBMCs.

The CDR3 reads CASTEGSYNSPLHF. The sequenced DNA is TGTGCCAGCACGGAGGGCTCCTATAATTCACCCCTCCACTTT. The rearrangement joined TRBV6-1 to TRBJ1-6; the D gene remains uncertain. As encoded in the germline V gene, CDR1 is MNHNS while CDR2 is SASEGT. The germline ends are 7 bases apart after V is trimmed by 7 bases and J by 0 bases. The cysteine opens and the phenylalanine closes a CDR3 of 14 amino acids. Here the CDR3 DNA is all that survives: 42 bases in frame from base 1.